This T cell receptor beta chain was identified during a study of T-cell reconstitution after alpha-beta-depleted transplantation in children. In this sample, this clonotype turned up a few times. TCRbeta library preparation incorporated unique molecular identifiers. TCRdb recomputed calls from the PCR reads with MiXCR, one row per CDR3 protein. This sample has some 640,000 distinct CDR3 sequences; roughly 17% occur once, and the top ten carry 0.85% to 1.3%. This specimen consisted of PBMCs from the stem cell graft donor, obtained from the stem cell graft. This TCR derives from a human donor who donated a stem cell graft to a child with acute myeloid leukemia.

CDR3 bases: TGTGCCAGCAGTTTCTACTCAAACACTGAAGCTTTCTTT. Residues: CASSFYSNTEAFF. The V call is TRBV12-3 or TRBV12-4, the J call TRBJ1-1; D unresolved. V was trimmed by 3 bases and J by 2 bases, leaving 7 bases between them. The length of the CDR3 is 13 residues.